This record looks at one T cell receptor (beta chain) sequence and its context. There is no known antigen for this receptor. It has no much larger one-base neighbor in the sample; base qualities were not kept. TCRdb shows the sequencer as Illumina HiSeq 1500. Through fastp at Q25 and MiXCR, TCRdb rebuilt clones from the public reads, retaining in-frame beta chains. Here each entry gathers all rows of one CDR3 protein and keeps the most common genes and DNA. The sample records about 700,000 distinct CDR3 sequences, around 35% of which are singletons. The top ten constitute about 20% of the sample. Taken with the paper, the label for treatment or condition translates to: in vitro stimulation with specific CMV peptide epitopes to enrich CMV-specific T cells. This specimen comes from a study of T cell repertoires in cytomegalovirus infection (dated by TCRdb to the late 2010s). Regarding the complete study: Recently identified HLA-C-restricted CMV epitopes, whose presentation resists viral immunomodulation, were targeted by peptide stimulations together with well-studied HLA-B-restricted epitopes. Donor HLA type was relevant to the analysis, as public TCR beta signatures indicated carriage of CMV infection together with the matching HLA type. Study-level results and caveats: Carriers of CMV infection plus the relevant HLA type were discriminated by the cumulative frequency of public TCR beta family members in the study cohort and in an independent roughly 400-donor cohort. The ex vivo response was dominated by HLA-C-restricted CMV-specific TCR beta clonotypes, which also provided the single most frequent clonotype in two of eight donors.

According to the germline V gene (reference sequence), CDR1 reads MNHEY and CDR2 reads SMNVEV. V gives up 6 bases and J gives up 0 bases, and the segment between their germline ends measures 12 bases. The CDR3 starts with the cysteine, ends with the phenylalanine, and has 15 residues. Only CDR3 DNA remains: 45 bases, in frame from the first base. The chain was built from TRBV27 and TRBJ2-1; the D gene identity is not certain. The source of this sequence is a human donor in good health (CMV status not recorded). Some clones in this sample may be carry-over from other donors' samples. The specimen was cultured PBMCs, collected from culture after CMV antigen stimulation. The CDR3 is CASSPFDISYNEQFF. The sequence in DNA is TGTGCCAGCAGCCCCTTCGACATCTCCTACAATGAGCAGTTCTTC.